This TCR beta chain was identified during a study of immune aging and cytomegalovirus after organ transplant (dated by TCRdb to the early 2020s). With regard to the full study: All transplant recipients received three-drug immunosuppression with prednisone, tacrolimus, and mycophenolate.

The research as a whole found: Following viremia, cells with an aged phenotype rose post-transplant no matter the clone size, with the increase showing up earlier in large clones (days 200-264) than in small clones. CD57 was not measured in the sequencing data, so a conservative gene-based aging definition was used instead. TEMRA cells made up a larger share of large clones, and the seven largest clones (1904 cells) gained aged and TEMRA cells while losing TCM cells.

Library prep was done by single-cell sequencing. The instrument given in TCRdb is Illumina NovaSeq 6000. The BD Rhapsody Targeted mRNA and AbSeq Reagent Kit, in a microwell format, was used for cell capture and library preparation. Libraries covered TCR, sample tags, AbSeq, and targeted mRNA from the Human T-Cell Expression Panel plus custom TOX and TOX2 primers. Libraries were sequenced on an Illumina NovaSeq. The original pipeline was this. The analysis covered roughly 9,600 cells in total, of which roughly 7,000 were CD8 T cells and approximately 4,500 were CD8 T cells with an identifiable TCR CDR3. The BD Rhapsody Targeted Analysis Pipeline, including V(D)J processing, was run on the Seven Bridges Genomics platform to process the raw data. Quality control, Sample Tag demultiplexing with Lex-BDSMK, clone identification with VDJ Explorer, and Seurat clustering were all done in SeqGeq 1.6.0. A clone was considered non-expanded if it made up <1% of CD8 T cells, and considered a clonal expansion if it made up >2.5% of the sample. TCRdb reran the public reads through fastp at Q25 and MiXCR, keeping productive beta chains. One record per CDR3 amino acid sequence lists the most common genes and DNA. What appears here as the V and J calls and clone size reflects TCRdb's work, not the paper's. For this sample the table gives tens of thousands of distinct CDR3 sequences, of which 36% were detected only once. The biggest ten clones account for less than 30% of the sample.

In the germline V gene, CDR1 corresponds to SGHAT and CDR2 to FQNNGV. V is reduced by 7 bases and J by 0 bases, leaving a spacing of 16 bases between them. The cysteine opens and the phenylalanine closes a CDR3 of 16 amino acids. Only CDR3 DNA is held: 48 bases, read in frame from base 1. This clonotype was recorded at least ten times. Its antigen specificity is not known. Per-base quality was not reported, and no clone a single base away is much larger than it. Reading the label with the study, this specimen's time point is: five sample-tagged time points from pre-transplant (day -1) to day 368 post-transplant, pooled. Thawed PBMC were stimulated with a CMV IE-1 overlapping peptide library for about 12 hours, with no transport inhibitors added. After being thawed and rested overnight, the cells were stimulated in R10 medium along with CD28/CD49d costimulation. The IE-1 peptide library was made up of 15-amino-acid peptides, each overlapping by 11 amino acids. Each time point was barcoded using BD Single-Cell Multiplexing Kit Sample Tags, after which the barcoded samples were pooled and stained with oligo-conjugated anti-CD45RA plus sorting antibodies. A BD FACSAria III was used to sort CMV-responsive CD8+CD137+ and CD4+CD154+ T cells at 4-way purity. EDTA vacutainers were used to collect blood, which was then processed with a Ficoll gradient within 1-24 hours.

The sequenced sample was CMV peptide-activated CD4+ and CD8+ T cells sorted from blood, obtained at five time points, pooled. In the paper's terms, the cell subset or site label means: sorted CD8+CD137+ and CD4+CD154+ T cells after around 12 h CMV IE-1 peptide stimulation. The chain employs TRBV11-2 and TRBJ2-1, and possibly TRBD1, on 5 matching bases. The TCR originated in a female donor who had a heart transplant and CMV viremia. The base sequence is TGTGCCAGCAACGAAAACAGGCGATCCTCCTACAATGAGCAGTTCTTC. Translated, this gives CASNENRRSSYNEQFF.